Listed here is a single T cell receptor (beta chain). This entry is derived from a study of blood T cell repertoires in COVID-19. Profiled with immunoSEQ multiplex PCR; TCRdb holds only in-frame clones, not every one. There are under 70,000 clones in the sample; about 89% occur only once, and 5.5% to 7.5% lies in the top ten. With 4 bases removed from V and 5 bases from J, the gap between germline ends came to 18 bases. The CDR3 covers 16 residues. CDR1 MNHNS and CDR2 SASEGT come from the germline V gene. The TCR comes from a woman in her fifties or sixties with active or convalescent COVID-19. The sequencing input was peripheral blood. The rearrangement uses TRBV6-1 and TRBJ1-5; tentatively, D is TRBD1 (5 bases). CDR3 amino acids: CASSVDQPTGDQPQHF. The CDR3 DNA reads TGTGCCAGCAGTGTTGACCAACCTACAGGAGATCAGCCCCAGCATTTT.